The T cell receptor (beta chain) under discussion was sequenced for a study of regulatory T cells in long-lasting Graves disease. The study's findings and limits: Persistent disease was associated with favored TRBV28 usage and with favored use of TRBJ1-2 and TRBJ2-5. Persistent-disease Graves' patients showed less TCR diversity than new cases.

At least ten counts were recorded for this clonotype. Antigen specificity is unknown. Arm-PCR of CDR3 regions with iRepertoire HTBI primers generated TCR beta libraries. TCRdb independently ran MiXCR on the multiplex PCR reads; one entry per CDR3 protein. The table lists hundreds of thousands of distinct CDR3 sequences, about a fifth of them singletons. With 6 bases clipped from V and 3 bases from J, the junction kept 5 bases outside the gene matches. CDR3 size: 14 residues. Time point specified: persistent/refractory GD, antithyroid drugs over 5 years with positive TRAb. RNA extracted from PBMCs served as the sequencing template. In each case, Graves' disease was diagnosed per American Thyroid Association guidelines.

The chain has TRBV12-3 or TRBV12-4 and TRBJ1-5, with 7 bases identical to TRBD1. The TCR comes from a female donor with Graves disease. This specimen consisted of peripheral blood mononuclear cells (PBMCs), obtained when the disease was refractory, from a patient treated with antithyroid drugs. The CDR3 sequence is CASSYTGVNQPQHF. CDR3 DNA: TGTGCCAGCAGCTATACAGGGGTCAATCAGCCCCAGCATTTT.